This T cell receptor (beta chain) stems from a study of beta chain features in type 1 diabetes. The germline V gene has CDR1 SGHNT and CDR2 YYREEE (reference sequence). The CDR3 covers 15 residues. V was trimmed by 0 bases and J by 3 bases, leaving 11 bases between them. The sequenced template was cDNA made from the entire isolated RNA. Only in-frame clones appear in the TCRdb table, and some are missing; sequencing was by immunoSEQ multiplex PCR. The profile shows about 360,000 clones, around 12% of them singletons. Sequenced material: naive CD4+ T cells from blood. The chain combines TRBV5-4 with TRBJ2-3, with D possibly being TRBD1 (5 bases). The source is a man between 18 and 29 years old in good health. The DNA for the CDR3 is TGTGCCAGCAGCTTGGGGGGCACTGGTACAGATACGCAGTATTTT. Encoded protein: CASSLGGTGTDTQYF.